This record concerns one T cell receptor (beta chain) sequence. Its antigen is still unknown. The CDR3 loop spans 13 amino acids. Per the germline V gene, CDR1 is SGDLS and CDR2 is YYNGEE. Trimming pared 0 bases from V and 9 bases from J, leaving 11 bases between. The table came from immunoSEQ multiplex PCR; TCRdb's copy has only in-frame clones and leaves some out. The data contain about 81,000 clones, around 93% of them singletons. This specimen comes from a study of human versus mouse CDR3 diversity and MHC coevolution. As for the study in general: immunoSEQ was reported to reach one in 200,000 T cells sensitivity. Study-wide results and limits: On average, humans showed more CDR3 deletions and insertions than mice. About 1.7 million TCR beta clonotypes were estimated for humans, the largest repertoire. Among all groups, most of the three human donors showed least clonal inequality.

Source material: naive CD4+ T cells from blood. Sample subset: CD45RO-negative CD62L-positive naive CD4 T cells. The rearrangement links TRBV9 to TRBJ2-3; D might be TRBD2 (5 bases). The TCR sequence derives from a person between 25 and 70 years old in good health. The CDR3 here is CASSVGSSLTQYF. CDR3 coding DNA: TGTGCCAGCAGCGTAGGGTCTAGCTTGACGCAGTATTTT.